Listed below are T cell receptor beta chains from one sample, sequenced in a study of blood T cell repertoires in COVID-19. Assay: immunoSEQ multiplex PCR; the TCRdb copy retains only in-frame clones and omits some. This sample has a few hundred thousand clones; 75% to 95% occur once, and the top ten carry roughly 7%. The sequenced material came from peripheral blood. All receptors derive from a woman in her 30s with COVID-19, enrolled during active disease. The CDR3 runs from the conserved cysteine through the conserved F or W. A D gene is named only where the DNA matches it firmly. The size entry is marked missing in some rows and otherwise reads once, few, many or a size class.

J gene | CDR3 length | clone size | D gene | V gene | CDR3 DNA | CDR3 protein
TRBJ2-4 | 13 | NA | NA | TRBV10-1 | TGCGCCGGAAGAGACAGGGCCAAAAACATTCAGTACTTC | CAGRDRAKNIQYF
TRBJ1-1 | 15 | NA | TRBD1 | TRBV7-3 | TGTGCCAGCAGCTTTCGACAGGGGATGAGGACTGAAGCTTTCTTT | CASSFRQGMRTEAFF
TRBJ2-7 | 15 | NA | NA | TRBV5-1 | TGCGCCAGCAGCACTATCCCCGGGACATTTTACGAGCAGTACTTC | CASSTIPGTFYEQYF
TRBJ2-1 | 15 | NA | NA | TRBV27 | TGTGCCAGCAGTCCCGCAGCGTTCTCCTACAATGAGCAGTTCTTC | CASSPAAFSYNEQFF
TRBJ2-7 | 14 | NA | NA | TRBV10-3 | TGTGCCACGACGGGCGGACAAGGAGACTACGAGCAGTACTTC | CATTGGQGDYEQYF
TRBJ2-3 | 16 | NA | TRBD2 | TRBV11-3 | TGTGCCAGCAGCCCCCGGACTAGCGGGGGCACAGATACGCAGTATTTT | CASSPRTSGGTDTQYF
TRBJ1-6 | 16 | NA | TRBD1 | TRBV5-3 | TGTGCCAGAAGCTCCCAACAGGGGGCGGTCGATTCACCCCTCCACTTT | CARSSQQGAVDSPLHF
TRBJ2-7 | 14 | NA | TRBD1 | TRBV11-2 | TGTGCCAGCAGCCTATACAGGACAGGACGGGAGCAGTACTTC | CASSLYRTGREQYF
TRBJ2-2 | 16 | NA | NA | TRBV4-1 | TGCGCCAGCAGCCAAGCGACAGTTATGAACACCGGGGAGCTGTTTTTT | CASSQATVMNTGELFF
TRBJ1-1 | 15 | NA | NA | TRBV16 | TGTGCCAGCAGCCAATCTGGGCAGGGAGGGACTGAAGCTTTCTTT | CASSQSGQGGTEAFF
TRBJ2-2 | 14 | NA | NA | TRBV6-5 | TGTGCCAGCACCCCGACTATGAACACCGGGGAGCTGTTTTTT | CASTPTMNTGELFF
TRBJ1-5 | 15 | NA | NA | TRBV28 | TGTGCCAGCAGTGTAATCTCAGGGTCGGGTCAGCCCCAGCATTTT | CASSVISGSGQPQHF
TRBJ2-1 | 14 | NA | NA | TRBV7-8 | TGTGCCAGCAGCGGGGCAGGGGAATACAATGAGCAGTTCTTC | CASSGAGEYNEQFF
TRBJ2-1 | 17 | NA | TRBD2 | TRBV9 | TGTGCCAGCAGCGCCCCGGTAGCGGGCCCCTCATACAATGAGCAGTTCTTC | CASSAPVAGPSYNEQFF
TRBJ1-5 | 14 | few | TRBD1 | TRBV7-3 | TGTGCCAGCAGCTTCCACAGGGGGAAGGGGCCCCAGCATTTT | CASSFHRGKGPQHF
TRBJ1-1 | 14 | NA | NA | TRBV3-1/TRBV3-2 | TGTGCCAGCAGCCAAGATCCGGAGATAACTGAAGCTTTCTTT | CASSQDPEITEAFF
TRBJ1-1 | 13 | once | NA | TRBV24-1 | TGTGCCACCAGTGGAAGCAAGAACACTGAAGCTTTCTTT | CATSGSKNTEAFF
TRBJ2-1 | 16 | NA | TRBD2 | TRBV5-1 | TGCGCCAGCAGCTTGGTCGCTTCGGGGGGACTAGCGAAGGAGTTCTTC | CASSLVASGGLAKEFF
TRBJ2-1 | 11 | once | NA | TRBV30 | TGTGCCTGGAGTACCCGGGATGAGCAGTTCTTC | CAWSTRDEQFF
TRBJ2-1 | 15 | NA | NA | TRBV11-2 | TGTGCCAGCAGCTTAGACTCCAGTTCTTACAATGAGCAGTTCTTC | CASSLDSSSYNEQFF
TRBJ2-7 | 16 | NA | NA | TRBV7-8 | TGTGCCAGCAGCTTACGTCCCCTAGCGAGAAGTTACGAGCAGTACTTC | CASSLRPLARSYEQYF
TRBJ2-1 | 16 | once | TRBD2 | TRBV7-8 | TGTGCCAGCAGCTCCGGGGGACTAGCGAGTCACAATGAGCAGTTCTTC | CASSSGGLASHNEQFF
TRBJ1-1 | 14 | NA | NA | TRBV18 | TGTGCCAGCTCACCTCAGGCGGAGGACACTGAAGCTTTCTTT | CASSPQAEDTEAFF
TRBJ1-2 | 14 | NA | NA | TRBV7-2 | TGTGCCAGCAGCTCCCCGGGGGGCGGCTATGGCTACACCTTC | CASSSPGGGYGYTF
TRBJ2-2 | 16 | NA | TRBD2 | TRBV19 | TGTGCCAGTAGTATCGCTAGCGGGAGCGTGACCGGGGAGCTGTTTTTT | CASSIASGSVTGELFF
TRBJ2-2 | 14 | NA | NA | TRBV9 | TGTGCCAGCAGCGAAACTAGTTCGATCGGGGAGCTGTTTTTT | CASSETSSIGELFF
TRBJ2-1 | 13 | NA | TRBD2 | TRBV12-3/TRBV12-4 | TGTGCCAGCGGGGCGGGAGAAAATTATGAGCAGTTCTTC | CASGAGENYEQFF
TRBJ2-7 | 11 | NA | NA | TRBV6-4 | TGTGCCAGCATCCGGTTCTACGAGCAGTACTTC | CASIRFYEQYF
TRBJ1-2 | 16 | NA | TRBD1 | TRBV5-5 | TGTGCCAGCAGCTGGGGGACAGATGGGAGTGTCTATGGCTACACCTTC | CASSWGTDGSVYGYTF
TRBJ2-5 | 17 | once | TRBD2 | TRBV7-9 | TGTGCCAGCAGCCCCGGGACTAGCGGAGGTCTCCAAGAGACCCAGTACTTC | CASSPGTSGGLQETQYF
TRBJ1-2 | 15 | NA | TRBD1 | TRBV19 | TGTGCCAGTAGTATACCCGGGACAGGGGTATATGGCTACACCTTC | CASSIPGTGVYGYTF
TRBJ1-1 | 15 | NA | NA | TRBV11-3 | TGTGCCAGCAGCTTAGGTCCAGGGGCCGTCGGTGAAGCTTTCTTT | CASSLGPGAVGEAFF
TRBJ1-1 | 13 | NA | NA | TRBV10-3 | TGTGCCATCAGAACAGGATTCAACACTGAAGCTTTCTTT | CAIRTGFNTEAFF
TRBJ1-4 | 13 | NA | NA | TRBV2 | TGTGCCAGCAGTGAACAGGGTTGGGAAAAACTGTTTTTT | CASSEQGWEKLFF
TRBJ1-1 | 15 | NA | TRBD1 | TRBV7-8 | TGTGCCAGCAGCTTTGCGACAGGGAGTTACACTGAAGCTTTCTTT | CASSFATGSYTEAFF
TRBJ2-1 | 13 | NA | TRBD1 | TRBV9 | TGTGCCAACCCGGGACAGGGGGTTCCGACCATGTTCTTC | CANPGQGVPTMFF
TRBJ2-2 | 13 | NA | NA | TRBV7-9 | TGTGCCAGCAGCAGCCAATACACCGGGGAGCTGTTTTTT | CASSSQYTGELFF
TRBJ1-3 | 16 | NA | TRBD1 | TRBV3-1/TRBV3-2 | TGTGCCAGCAGCCAACGGACAGGGAGCTCTGGAAACACCATATATTTT | CASSQRTGSSGNTIYF
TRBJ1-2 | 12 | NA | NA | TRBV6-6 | TGTGCCAGCAGTCCGGCGGGGTTTGGCTACACCTTC | CASSPAGFGYTF